These 8 T cell receptor beta chains came from one sample sequenced in a study of cytomegalovirus exposure and HLA in healthy donors. Repertoires were generated with immunoSEQ multiplex PCR, while TCRdb's copy carries only in-frame clones and drops some. The table has approximately 210,000 clones, around nine tenths seen once; the top ten hold 2.9%. Sequenced sample: PBMCs. The receptors derive from a young woman in good health and CMV-seronegative.

The chain carries TRBV13 and TRBJ2-7; 10 nucleotides line up with TRBD1. The CDR3 covers 14 residues. With V trimmed by 5 bases and J by 4 bases, 5 bases remained unmatched. Germline values: CDR1 PRHDT, CDR2 FYEKMQ (reference sequence). The chain's CDR3 is CASSGQGGPYEQYF. The CDR3 bases are TGTGCCAGCAGCGGACAGGGGGGGCCTTACGAGCAGTACTTC.

The chain has TRBV27 and TRBJ1-1; 7 bases agree with TRBD1. The germline V gene encodes CDR1 MNHEY and CDR2 SMNVEV (reference sequence). CDR3 length: 14 residues. J gave up 4 bases and V 3 bases, and 5 bases lay outside the gene matches. In DNA form, the CDR3 reads TGTGCCAGCAGTTTCGACAGGGCCGTCACTGAAGCTTTCTTT. Amino acid sequence: CASSFDRAVTEAFF.

This chain links TRBV25-1 with TRBJ2-5; 8 bases map to TRBD2. With V trimmed by 3 bases and J by 4 bases, 13 bases remained unmatched. This CDR3 contains 17 residues. CDR1 and CDR2 (germline): MGHDK, SYGVNS. CDR3 amino acids: CASSDPARSGSLETQYF. The CDR3 nucleotides read TGTGCCAGCAGTGATCCCGCCCGCAGCGGGAGCCTAGAGACCCAGTACTTC.

CDR3 region: CASATWQAPITGANVLTF. CDR3 DNA: TGTGCCAGCGCCACATGGCAGGCCCCCATCACGGGGGCCAACGTCCTGACTTTC. The genes are TRBV7-2 and TRBJ2-6; D gene unclear. Germline V lookup: CDR1 SGHTA, CDR2 FQGNSA. Trimming took off 8 bases at V and 4 bases at J, with 24 bases between the two ends. There are 18 residues in the CDR3.

The chain links TRBV28 to TRBJ1-2, with 9 bases that match TRBD1. Germline CDR1 is MDHEN and CDR2 is SYDVKM. CDR3 length: 18 residues. After removal of 2 bases from V and 3 bases from J, the junction contained 13 bases not matched to a gene. The CDR3 region is CASSLPLGQGRRDYGYTF. CDR3 sequence (DNA): TGTGCCAGCAGTTTACCGCTGGGACAGGGTCGGAGGGACTATGGCTACACCTTC.

The chain recombines TRBV28 with TRBJ2-7; weak D call: TRBD1 (5 bases). The CDR3 contains 13 residues. V lost 3 bases and J 7 bases, leaving 13 bases between the germline ends. Germline-derived CDR1 and CDR2 are MDHEN and SYDVKM. The CDR3 is CASSFQGPREQYF. The CDR3 region has the DNA TGTGCCAGCAGTTTCCAGGGTCCAAGGGAGCAGTACTTC.

This clone was seen only once. This chain uses TRBV25-1 with TRBJ2-1; no clear D gene. This CDR3 region has 13 residues. V lost 4 bases and J 9 bases, leaving 13 bases between the germline ends. Germline CDR1 reads MGHDK; CDR2 reads SYGVNS. CDR3 DNA sequence: TGTGCCAGCAGTGGGCTAGGTCACCCTGAGCAGTTCTTC. Its translation is CASSGLGHPEQFF.

The chain carries TRBV29-1 and TRBJ2-7; D might be TRBD2 (6 bases). CDR1 SQVTM and CDR2 ANQGSEA come from the germline V gene. The germline V and J ends were trimmed by 4 bases and 3 bases, with 16 bases remaining between them. This CDR3 contains 14 residues. CDR3 amino acids: CSVVGGEFNYEQYF. The DNA of the CDR3 is TGCAGCGTTGTCGGAGGGGAATTTAACTACGAGCAGTACTTC.